A selection of T cell receptor beta chains follows, all from one sample in a study of cytomegalovirus exposure and HLA in healthy donors. Sequencing used immunoSEQ multiplex PCR; TCRdb keeps in-frame clones, though not all of them. The data show under 200,000 clones, 65% to 85% seen once. The sequencing input was PBMCs. These receptors came from a man aged 60-69 years in good health and CMV-seronegative. Each CDR3 is given with its conserved first and last residue. Each record gives: clone size, J gene, V gene, D gene, CDR3 DNA, CDR3 protein. A D gene is named only where the DNA matches it firmly. Size tells how often a clone was seen (once, few, many) or the class of an expanded clone, and some rows leave it out.

. TRBJ2-1 TRBV27 . TGTGCCAGCAGTTCAGGATTAGGTGAGCAGTTCTTC CASSSGLGEQFF
. TRBJ2-2 TRBV7-9 TRBD2 TGTGCCAGCAACCCGACTAGCTTTGAGCTGTTTTTT CASNPTSFELFF
. TRBJ2-7 TRBV5-4 . TGTGCCAGCTCCAGCAGGAACTCCTACGAGCAGTACTTC CASSSRNSYEQYF
. TRBJ2-3 TRBV6-5 . TGTGCCAGCAGTTACCGTTTCAGCACAGATACGCAGTATTTT CASSYRFSTDTQYF
. TRBJ1-4 TRBV5-4 TRBD1 TGTGCCAGCAGCATGGGACAGGGTACTAATGAAAAACTGTTTTTT CASSMGQGTNEKLFF
. TRBJ2-3 TRBV6-5 TRBD1 TGTGCCAGCAGGAACGACAGGGCAGATACGCAGTATTTT CASRNDRADTQYF
few TRBJ1-5 TRBV4-1 . TGCGCCAGCAGCCAAGGTTGGGGAGGGGACTATAGCAATCAGCCCCAGCATTTT CASSQGWGGDYSNQPQHF
. TRBJ1-1 TRBV6-1 . TGTGCCAGCAGTTTGACAGGTTGGAACACTGAAGCTTTCTTT CASSLTGWNTEAFF
. TRBJ2-1 TRBV5-4 . TGTGCCAGCAGCTTGGGGCGGGAGCAGTTCTTC CASSLGREQFF
. TRBJ2-5 TRBV30 TRBD2 TGTGCCTGGAGTGAACTAGCGGGAGAGACCCAGTACTTC CAWSELAGETQYF
. TRBJ1-1 TRBV27 . TGTGCCAGCAGTCGCCGACGCGGCGACACTGAAGCTTTCTTT CASSRRRGDTEAFF
few TRBJ2-1 TRBV11-3 TRBD1 TGTGCCAGCAGCTTAGATCAGGGGGGCACAGGGGGCAGGAACAATGAGCAGTTCTTC CASSLDQGGTGGRNNEQFF
. TRBJ1-5 TRBV19 TRBD1 TGTGCCAGTAGTAGGGGGACAGGGTACAATCAGCCCCAGCATTTT CASSRGTGYNQPQHF
. TRBJ1-1 TRBV11-2 . TGTGCCAGCAGCTTCAGAAACACTGAAGCTTTCTTT CASSFRNTEAFF
. TRBJ1-6 TRBV6-5 . TGTGCCGTCGGGCAGGGGAGCTCCTATAATTCACCCCTCCACTTT CAVGQGSSYNSPLHF
. TRBJ2-4 TRBV28 . TGTGCCAGCAGGGGCACGCGACAGAGTTGGGCCAAAAACATTCAGTACTTC CASRGTRQSWAKNIQYF
once TRBJ1-5 TRBV10-1 TRBD1 TGCGCCACTCCGACAGGGTGGTACAGCAATCAGCCCCAGCATTTT CATPTGWYSNQPQHF
. TRBJ2-3 TRBV27 TRBD2 TGTGCCAGCAGTTTGCGGGAGGGCTCCTTCACAGATACGCAGTATTTT CASSLREGSFTDTQYF
few TRBJ1-6 TRBV7-2 . TGTGCCAGCAGCCCCCAGGGGCCGAATCTTAATTCACCCCTCCACTTT CASSPQGPNLNSPLHF
. TRBJ2-7 TRBV7-2 TRBD2 TGTGCCAGCAGCTTCGGACTAGCAAGGGCCTACGAGCAGTACTTC CASSFGLARAYEQYF
. TRBJ2-3 TRBV4-1 . TGCGCCAGCAGCCCCCAGGGCCGCACAGATACGCAGTATTTT CASSPQGRTDTQYF
. TRBJ2-5 TRBV28 TRBD1 TGTGCCAGCAGTAAACGGACAGGGGAAGAGACCCAGTACTTC CASSKRTGEETQYF
. TRBJ2-2 TRBV5-1 TRBD2 TGCGCCAGCAGCTTTAGCGGGGGGGACACCGGGGAGCTGTTTTTT CASSFSGGDTGELFF
. TRBJ1-4 TRBV19 . TGTGCCAGTAGTAACAGGGAAAGGAATGAAAAACTGTTTTTT CASSNRERNEKLFF
. TRBJ2-4 TRBV27 TRBD2 TGTGCCAGCAGTGCCGGGACTAGCTTAGACATTCAGTACTTC CASSAGTSLDIQYF
. TRBJ1-2 TRBV5-1 . TGCGCCAGCAGCTTGAGTCCGGACAGCTTTTCTAACTATGGCTACACCTTC CASSLSPDSFSNYGYTF
once TRBJ2-2 TRBV19 TRBD2 TGTGCCAGTAATACTCCGGGACTAGCGGGGAACACCGGGGAGCTGTTTTTT CASNTPGLAGNTGELFF
. TRBJ1-2 TRBV13 . TGTGCCAGCAGCTTAGGTACGGGTCCTAACTATGGCTACACCTTC CASSLGTGPNYGYTF
. TRBJ1-2 TRBV6-5 TRBD1 TGTGCCAGCAGTTACGAACAGGGGTATGGCTACACCTTC CASSYEQGYGYTF
. TRBJ2-1 TRBV12-5 TRBD2 TGTGCTAGTGGTTTGGTACATGAGACTAGCGCTAGGAATGAGCAGTTCTTC CASGLVHETSARNEQFF
. TRBJ2-1 TRBV29-1 . TGCAGCGTTCCTGACAGCCCGAGCTCCTACAATGAGCAGTTCTTC CSVPDSPSSYNEQFF
. TRBJ1-1 TRBV9 . TGTGCCAGCAGCGCACGGACAGACGCGAACACTGAAGCTTTCTTT CASSARTDANTEAFF
. TRBJ2-2 TRBV4-1 TRBD1 TGCGCCAGCAGCCAAGTGGCAGGGGGTTGGACCGGGGAGCTGTTTTTT CASSQVAGGWTGELFF
. TRBJ2-1 TRBV7-9 . TGTGCCAGCAGCTTAGCATTATACCAGGAGGGCCATGAGCAGTTCTTC CASSLALYQEGHEQFF
. TRBJ1-4 TRBV2 TRBD1 TGTGCCAGCGGTACAGGGGCCAGGGAAAAACTGTTTTTT CASGTGAREKLFF
. TRBJ2-5 TRBV6-4 . TGTGCCAGCAGTGAAGCCCCGCGGGAGACCCAGTACTTC CASSEAPRETQYF
once TRBJ2-2 TRBV19 . TGTGCCAGTGGTAGTTACGCTCCGGGCACCGGGGAGCTGTTTTTT CASGSYAPGTGELFF
. TRBJ2-5 TRBV15 TRBD1 TGTGCCACCAGCCGGAGGGACAGGGGAGAGACCCAGTACTTC CATSRRDRGETQYF
. TRBJ2-7 TRBV7-2 TRBD2 TGTGCCAGCAGCCCTAGGACTAGAGGCTACGAGCAGTACTTC CASSPRTRGYEQYF
. TRBJ2-7 TRBV7-2 . TGTGCCAGCAGCTTAGCCGAGGGAGCCCCCTACGAGCAGTACTTC CASSLAEGAPYEQYF
. TRBJ1-5 TRBV19 . TGTGCCAGTTGTTCAGGGTTTGCTCAGCCCCAGCATTTT CASCSGFAQPQHF
. TRBJ2-7 TRBV30 TRBD1 TGTGCCTGGAGCCGCGGGACAGGGGGGGGCGAGCAGTACTTC CAWSRGTGGGEQYF
. TRBJ2-7 TRBV4-2 . TGTGCCAGCAGCCCCACCTCGGTTTACGAGCAGTACTTC CASSPTSVYEQYF
. TRBJ2-1 TRBV29-1 TRBD2 TGCAGCGTTGAACAGGGACTAGCGCTCAACAATGAGCAGTTCTTC CSVEQGLALNNEQFF
. TRBJ1-1 TRBV29-1 . TGCAGCGTTGGTGTAGATCCGGAAGCTTTCTTT CSVGVDPEAFF
. TRBJ1-1 TRBV11-2 . TGTGCCAGCAGCTCTTCCGTGAGCCAACAGACTGAAGCTTTCTTT CASSSSVSQQTEAFF
. TRBJ2-7 TRBV29-1 TRBD1 TGCAGCGTCCAGACAGGGTCCCACGAGCAGTACTTC CSVQTGSHEQYF
. TRBJ2-4 TRBV4-1 TRBD2 TGCGCCAGCAGCCAAGGGGGACTAGCCTTAGCCAAAAACATTCAGTACTTC CASSQGGLALAKNIQYF
. TRBJ2-3 TRBV28 TRBD2 TGTGCCAGCAGTGATAGCGGGTACACAGATACGCAGTATTTT CASSDSGYTDTQYF
. TRBJ2-5 TRBV10-2 TRBD2 TGCGCCAGCAGTGAGCCGACTAGCTGGGCGACCCAGTACTTC CASSEPTSWATQYF
. TRBJ2-5 TRBV12-1 . TGTGCCAGCAGCCCGATACTAGCGGGGGGCCACTCCGCCAAAGAGACCCAGTACTTC CASSPILAGGHSAKETQYF
. TRBJ1-6 TRBV11-2 . TGTGCCAGCAGCCAATCCACCGGGAGCTATAATTCACCCCTCCACTTT CASSQSTGSYNSPLHF
. TRBJ2-1 TRBV28 TRBD2 TGTGCCAGCAGACTAGCGGGCGACAATGAGCAGTTCTTC CASRLAGDNEQFF
. TRBJ1-3 TRBV28 . TGTGCCAGCAGTTTAAGCGGGGCGCTGGGAAACACCATATATTTT CASSLSGALGNTIYF
. TRBJ1-5 TRBV15 . TGTGCCACCAGCAGAGAGGCAGGGCCCCTGGGCACCGACCAGCATTTT CATSREAGPLGTDQHF